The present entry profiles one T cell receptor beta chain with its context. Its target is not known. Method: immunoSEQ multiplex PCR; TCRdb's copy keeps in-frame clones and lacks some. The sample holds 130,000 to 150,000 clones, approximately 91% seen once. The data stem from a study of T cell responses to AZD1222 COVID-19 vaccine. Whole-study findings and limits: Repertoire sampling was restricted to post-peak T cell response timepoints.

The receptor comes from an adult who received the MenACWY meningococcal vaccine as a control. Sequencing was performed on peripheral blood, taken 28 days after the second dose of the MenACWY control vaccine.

CDR3 nucleotides: TGTGCCAGCAGTTCCCGGACAGTTAATTCACCCCTCCACTTT. Residues: CASSSRTVNSPLHF. The genes are TRBV6-2 or TRBV6-3 and TRBJ1-6, with D perhaps matching TRBD1 (6 bases). The CDR3 totals 14 residues. V was pared by 4 bases and J by 6 bases, with 10 bases between. Germline values: CDR1 MNHEY, CDR2 SVGEGT.